This TCR beta chain originates from a study of blood T cell repertoires in COVID-19. As for the study in general: Spain, Italy and the United States supplied samples that represented acute and convalescent COVID-19. Sample material is recorded as cDNA or gDNA derived from T cells, B-cell-depleted T cells, or PBMCs.

Original methodology: Scientists estimated how many nucleated cells there were by amplifying reference gene primers. The table came from immunoSEQ multiplex PCR; TCRdb's copy has only in-frame clones and leaves some out. V, J and clone size are taken as reported in that table, and D and trimming were inferred from the DNA itself. The data show 200,000 to 300,000 clones, with approximately 86% seen just once and about 9.2% held by the top ten. The CDR3 spans 14 residues. V lost 6 bases to trimming and J lost 2 bases, with 10 bases between them. From germline, CDR1 is MNHEY and CDR2 SVGEGT. J is TRBJ2-2 and V is TRBV6-2 or TRBV6-3; D remains ambiguous. The sequenced sample consisted of peripheral blood. The TCR sequence derives from a middle-aged man who had recovered from COVID-19. This chain's CDR3 is CASSDFINTGELFF. The CDR3 coding sequence is TGTGCCAGCAGCGACTTTATTAACACCGGGGAGCTGTTTTTT.